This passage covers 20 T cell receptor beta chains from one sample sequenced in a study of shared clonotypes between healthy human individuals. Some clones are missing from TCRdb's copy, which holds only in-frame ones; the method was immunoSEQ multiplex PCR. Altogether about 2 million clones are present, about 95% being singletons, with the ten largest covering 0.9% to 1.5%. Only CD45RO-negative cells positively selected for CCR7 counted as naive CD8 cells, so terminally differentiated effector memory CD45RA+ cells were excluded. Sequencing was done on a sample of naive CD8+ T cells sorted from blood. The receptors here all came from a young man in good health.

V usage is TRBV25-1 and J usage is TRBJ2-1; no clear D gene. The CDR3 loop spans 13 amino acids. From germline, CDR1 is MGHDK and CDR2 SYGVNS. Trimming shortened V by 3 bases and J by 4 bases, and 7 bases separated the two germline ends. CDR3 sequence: CASSEGGYNEQFF. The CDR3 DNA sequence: TGTGCCAGCAGTGAGGGTGGGTACAATGAGCAGTTCTTC.

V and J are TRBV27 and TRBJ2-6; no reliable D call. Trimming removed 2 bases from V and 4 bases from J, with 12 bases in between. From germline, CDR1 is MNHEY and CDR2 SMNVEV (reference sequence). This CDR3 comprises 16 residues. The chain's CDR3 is CASSLEARLGANVLTF. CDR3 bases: TGTGCCAGCAGTTTAGAGGCGCGGTTGGGGGCCAACGTCCTGACTTTC. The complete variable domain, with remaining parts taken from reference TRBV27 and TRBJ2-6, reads EAQVTQNPRYLITVTGKKLTVTCSQNMNHEYMSWYRQDPGLGLRQIYYSMNVEVTDKGDVPEGYKVSRKEKRNFPLILESPSPNQTSLYFCASSLEARLGANVLTFGAGSRLTVL.

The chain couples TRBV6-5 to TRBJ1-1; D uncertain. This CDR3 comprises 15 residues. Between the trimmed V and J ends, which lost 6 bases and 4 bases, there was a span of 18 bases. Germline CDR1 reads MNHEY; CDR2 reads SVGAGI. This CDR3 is CASRPGPYDGTEAFF. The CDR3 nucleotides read TGTGCCAGCAGACCCGGGCCCTATGACGGCACTGAAGCTTTCTTT.

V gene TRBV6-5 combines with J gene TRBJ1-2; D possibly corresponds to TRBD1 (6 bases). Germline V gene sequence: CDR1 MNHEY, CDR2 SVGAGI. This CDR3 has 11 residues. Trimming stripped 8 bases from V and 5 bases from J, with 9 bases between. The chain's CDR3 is CASHGQYGYTF. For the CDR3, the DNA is TGTGCCAGCCACGGACAGTATGGCTACACCTTC.

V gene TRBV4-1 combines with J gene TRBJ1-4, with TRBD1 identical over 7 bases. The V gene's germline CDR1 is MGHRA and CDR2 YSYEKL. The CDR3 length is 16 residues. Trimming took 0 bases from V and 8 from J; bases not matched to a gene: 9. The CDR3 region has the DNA TGCGCCAGCAGCCAAGATCTCAACAGGGGCCGCGAAAAACTGTTTTTT. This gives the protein CASSQDLNRGREKLFF.

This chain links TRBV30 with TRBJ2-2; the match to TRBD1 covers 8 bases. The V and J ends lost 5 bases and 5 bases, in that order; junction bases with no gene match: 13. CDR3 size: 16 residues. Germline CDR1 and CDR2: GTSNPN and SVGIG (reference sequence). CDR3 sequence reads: CAWAWTGSQGTGELFF. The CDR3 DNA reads TGTGCCTGGGCCTGGACAGGGAGCCAGGGAACCGGGGAGCTGTTTTTT.

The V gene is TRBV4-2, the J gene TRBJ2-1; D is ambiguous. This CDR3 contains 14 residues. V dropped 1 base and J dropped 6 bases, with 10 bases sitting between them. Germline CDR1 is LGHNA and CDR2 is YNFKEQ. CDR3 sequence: CASSQAFVTNEQFF. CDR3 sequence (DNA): TGTGCCAGCAGCCAAGCATTCGTTACCAATGAGCAGTTCTTC.

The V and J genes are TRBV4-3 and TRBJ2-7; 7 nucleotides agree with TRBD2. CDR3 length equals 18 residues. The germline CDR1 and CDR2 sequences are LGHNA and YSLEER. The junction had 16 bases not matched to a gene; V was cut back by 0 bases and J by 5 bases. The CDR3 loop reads CASSQDRGRGLDLNEQYF. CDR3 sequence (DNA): TGCGCCAGCAGCCAAGATCGGGGGAGGGGACTGGATCTAAACGAGCAGTACTTC.

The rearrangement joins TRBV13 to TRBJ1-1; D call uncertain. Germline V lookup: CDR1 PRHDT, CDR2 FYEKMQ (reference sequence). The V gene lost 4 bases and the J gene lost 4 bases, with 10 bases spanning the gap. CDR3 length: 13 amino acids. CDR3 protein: CASSYSLRTEAFF. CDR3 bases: TGTGCCAGCAGCTATTCATTGCGCACTGAAGCTTTCTTT.

Written as DNA, the CDR3 is TGTGCCAGCAGCCCGAAGGCAGGTTCTTCGGAGACCCAGTACTTC. It translates to CASSPKAGSSETQYF. The chain recombines TRBV6-6 with TRBJ2-5; D uncertain. Per germline, CDR1 MNHNY and CDR2 SVGAGI (reference sequence). The ends were cut back, 6 bases at V and 5 bases at J, with 19 bases in the middle. This CDR3 contains 15 residues.

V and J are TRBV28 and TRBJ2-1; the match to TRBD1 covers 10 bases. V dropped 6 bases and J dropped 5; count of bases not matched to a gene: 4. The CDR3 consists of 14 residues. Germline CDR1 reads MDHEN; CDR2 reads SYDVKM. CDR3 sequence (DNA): TGTGCCAGCAGGACAGGGGGCGCGGACAATGAGCAGTTCTTC. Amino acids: CASRTGGADNEQFF.

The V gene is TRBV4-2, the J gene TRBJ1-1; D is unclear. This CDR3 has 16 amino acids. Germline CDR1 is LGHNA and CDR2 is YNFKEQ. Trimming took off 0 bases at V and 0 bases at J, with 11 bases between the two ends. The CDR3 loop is CASSQDLDNLNTEAFF. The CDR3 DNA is TGTGCCAGCAGCCAAGATCTAGACAACCTGAACACTGAAGCTTTCTTT.

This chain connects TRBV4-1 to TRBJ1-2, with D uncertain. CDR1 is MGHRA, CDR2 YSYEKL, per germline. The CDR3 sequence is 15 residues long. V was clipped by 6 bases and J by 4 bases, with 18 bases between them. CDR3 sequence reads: CASSQREGSLYGYTF. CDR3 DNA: TGCGCCAGCAGTCAAAGAGAGGGAAGTCTCTATGGCTACACCTTC.

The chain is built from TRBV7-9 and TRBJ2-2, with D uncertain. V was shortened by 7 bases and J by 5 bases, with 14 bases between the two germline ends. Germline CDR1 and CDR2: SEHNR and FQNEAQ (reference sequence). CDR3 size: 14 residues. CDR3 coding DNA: TGTGCCAGCACCCCAGGCGCCTCGACCGGGGAGCTGTTTTTT. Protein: CASTPGASTGELFF.

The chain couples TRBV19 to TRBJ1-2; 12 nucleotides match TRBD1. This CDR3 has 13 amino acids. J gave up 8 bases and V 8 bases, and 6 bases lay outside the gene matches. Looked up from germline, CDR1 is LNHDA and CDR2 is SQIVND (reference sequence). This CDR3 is CASEGQGAPGYTF. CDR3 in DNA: TGTGCCAGTGAGGGACAGGGGGCCCCCGGCTACACCTTC.

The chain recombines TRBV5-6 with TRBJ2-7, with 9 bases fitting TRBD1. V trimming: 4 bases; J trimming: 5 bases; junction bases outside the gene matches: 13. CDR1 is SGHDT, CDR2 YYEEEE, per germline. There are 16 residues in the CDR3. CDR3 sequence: CASSIYRGRLGDEQYF. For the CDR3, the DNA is TGTGCCAGCAGCATATACAGGGGGCGACTTGGGGACGAGCAGTACTTC.

This CDR3 is CASSYSENTQYF. For the CDR3, the DNA is TGTGCCAGCAGTTACTCGGAAAATACGCAGTATTTT. The chain joins TRBV6-6 to TRBJ2-3, with unresolved D. Germline assignment: CDR1 MNHNY and CDR2 SVGAGI (reference sequence). Deletions cut 0 bases from V and 7 bases from J, with 5 bases between. The CDR3 totals 12 residues.

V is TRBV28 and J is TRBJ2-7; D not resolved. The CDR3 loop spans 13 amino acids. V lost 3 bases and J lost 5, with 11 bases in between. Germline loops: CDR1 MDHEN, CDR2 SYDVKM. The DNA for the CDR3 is TGTGCCAGCAGTTTTATGGGGAACAACGAGCAGTACTTC. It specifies CASSFMGNNEQYF. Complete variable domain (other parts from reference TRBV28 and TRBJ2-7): DVKVTQSSRYLVKRTGEKVFLECVQDMDHENMFWYRQDPGLGLRLIYFSYDVKMKEKGDIPEGYSVSREKKERFSLILESASTNQTSMYLCASSFMGNNEQYFGPGTRLTVT.

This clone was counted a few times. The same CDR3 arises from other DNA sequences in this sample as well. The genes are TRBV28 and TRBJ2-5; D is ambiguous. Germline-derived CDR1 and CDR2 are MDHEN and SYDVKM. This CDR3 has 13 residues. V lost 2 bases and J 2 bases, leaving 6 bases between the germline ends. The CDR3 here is CASSLRPQETQYF. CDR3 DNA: TGTGCCAGCAGTTTACGCCCTCAAGAGACCCAGTACTTC. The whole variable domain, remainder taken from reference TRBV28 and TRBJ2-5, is DVKVTQSSRYLVKRTGEKVFLECVQDMDHENMFWYRQDPGLGLRLIYFSYDVKMKEKGDIPEGYSVSREKKERFSLILESASTNQTSMYLCASSLRPQETQYFGPGTRLLVL.

The CDR3: CASSLWAGNEKLFF. The CDR3 DNA reads as TGTGCCAGCAGTTTATGGGCAGGGAATGAAAAACTGTTTTTT. This chain links TRBV27 with TRBJ1-4; TRBD1 might be the D (5 bases). The germline V gene encodes CDR1 MNHEY and CDR2 SMNVEV (reference sequence). The CDR3 runs 14 residues. V lost 1 base and J lost 5, with 8 bases in between. The whole variable domain, remainder taken from reference TRBV27 and TRBJ1-4, is EAQVTQNPRYLITVTGKKLTVTCSQNMNHEYMSWYRQDPGLGLRQIYYSMNVEVTDKGDVPEGYKVSRKEKRNFPLILESPSPNQTSLYFCASSLWAGNEKLFFGSGTQLSVL.